Included here is one T cell receptor beta chain sequence, with context. Sequencing was performed with immunoSEQ multiplex PCR; in TCRdb, only in-frame clones are kept and a portion is missing. This sample has 45,000 to 65,000 clones, with about 88% found just once. The sample belongs to a study of blood T cell repertoires in COVID-19. Looking at the study overall: T cells, B-cell-depleted T cells, or PBMCs supplied cDNA or gDNA.

Trimming took off 3 bases at V and 9 bases at J, with 15 bases between the two ends. The germline gives CDR1 LGHNA, CDR2 YNFKEQ. The CDR3 has 15 amino acids. The sequenced sample consisted of peripheral blood. The sequence was collected from a man aged 55 to 70 with active COVID-19. The chain employs TRBV4-2 and TRBJ1-6; weak D call: TRBD1 (6 bases). The DNA for the CDR3 is TGTGCCAGCAGCCACGACGGACAGCCGGGTTCACCCCTCCACTTT. Protein product: CASSHDGQPGSPLHF.